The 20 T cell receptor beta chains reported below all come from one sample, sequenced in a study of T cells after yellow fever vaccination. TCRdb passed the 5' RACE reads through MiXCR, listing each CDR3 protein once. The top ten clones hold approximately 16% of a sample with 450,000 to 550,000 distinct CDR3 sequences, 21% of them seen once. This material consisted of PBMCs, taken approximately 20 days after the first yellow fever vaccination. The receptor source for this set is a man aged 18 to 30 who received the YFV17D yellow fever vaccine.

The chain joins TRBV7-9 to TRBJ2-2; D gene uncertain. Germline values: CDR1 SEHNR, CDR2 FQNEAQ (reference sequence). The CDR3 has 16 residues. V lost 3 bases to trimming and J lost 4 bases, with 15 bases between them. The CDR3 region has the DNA TGTGCCAGCAGCTTTGCCCCATTAAGTTTCACCGGGGAGCTGTTTTTT. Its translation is CASSFAPLSFTGELFF.

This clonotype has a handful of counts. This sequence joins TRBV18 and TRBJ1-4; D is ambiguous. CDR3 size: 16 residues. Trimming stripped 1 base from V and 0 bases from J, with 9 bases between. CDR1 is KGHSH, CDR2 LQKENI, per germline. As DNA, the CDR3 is TGTGCCAGCTCACCACTCTCGGGGACAACTAATGAAAAACTGTTTTTT. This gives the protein CASSPLSGTTNEKLFF.

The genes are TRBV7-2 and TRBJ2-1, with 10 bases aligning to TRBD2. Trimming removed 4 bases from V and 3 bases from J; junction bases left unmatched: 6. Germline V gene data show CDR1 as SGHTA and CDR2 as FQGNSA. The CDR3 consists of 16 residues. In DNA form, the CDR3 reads TGTGCCAGCAGCTCATTAGCGGGGGGCGGCTACAATGAGCAGTTCTTC. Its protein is CASSSLAGGGYNEQFF.

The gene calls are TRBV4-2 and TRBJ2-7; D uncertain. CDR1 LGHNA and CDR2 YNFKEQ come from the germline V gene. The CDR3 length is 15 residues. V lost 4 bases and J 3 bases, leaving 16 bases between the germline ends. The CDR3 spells CASSPQPAANYEQYF. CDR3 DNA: TGTGCCAGCAGCCCCCAACCGGCTGCAAACTACGAGCAGTACTTC.

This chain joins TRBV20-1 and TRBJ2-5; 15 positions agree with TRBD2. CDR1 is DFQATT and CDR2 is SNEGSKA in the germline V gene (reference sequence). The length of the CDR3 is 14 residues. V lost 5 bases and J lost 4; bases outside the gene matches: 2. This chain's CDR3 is CSAWTSGGGETQYF. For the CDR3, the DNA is TGCAGTGCTTGGACTAGCGGGGGGGGAGAGACCCAGTACTTC.

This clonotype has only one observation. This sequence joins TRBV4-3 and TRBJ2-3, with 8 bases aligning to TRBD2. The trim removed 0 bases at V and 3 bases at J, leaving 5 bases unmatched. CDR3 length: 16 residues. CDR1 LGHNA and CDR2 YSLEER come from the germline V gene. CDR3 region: CASSQDKAGETDTQYF. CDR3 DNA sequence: TGCGCCAGCAGCCAAGATAAAGCGGGGGAGACAGATACGCAGTATTTT.

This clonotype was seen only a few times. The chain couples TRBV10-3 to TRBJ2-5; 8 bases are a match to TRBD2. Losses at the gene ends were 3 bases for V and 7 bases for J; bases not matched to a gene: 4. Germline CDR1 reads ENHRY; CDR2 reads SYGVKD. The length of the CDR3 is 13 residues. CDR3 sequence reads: CAISDGTSWTQYF. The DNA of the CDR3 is TGTGCCATCAGTGACGGGACTAGTTGGACCCAGTACTTC.

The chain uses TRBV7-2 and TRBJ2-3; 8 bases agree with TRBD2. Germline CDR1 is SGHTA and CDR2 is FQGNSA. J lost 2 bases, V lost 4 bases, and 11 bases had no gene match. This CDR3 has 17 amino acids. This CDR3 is CASSSTLTSVPTDTQYF. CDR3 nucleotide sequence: TGTGCCAGCAGCTCTACCCTGACTAGCGTACCCACAGATACGCAGTATTTT.

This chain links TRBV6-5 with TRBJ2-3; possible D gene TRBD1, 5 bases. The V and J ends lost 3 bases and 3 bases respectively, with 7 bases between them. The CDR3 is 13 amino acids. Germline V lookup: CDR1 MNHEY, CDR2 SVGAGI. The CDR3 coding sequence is TGTGCCAGCAGTTATGCAGGGACAGATACGCAGTATTTT. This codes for CASSYAGTDTQYF.

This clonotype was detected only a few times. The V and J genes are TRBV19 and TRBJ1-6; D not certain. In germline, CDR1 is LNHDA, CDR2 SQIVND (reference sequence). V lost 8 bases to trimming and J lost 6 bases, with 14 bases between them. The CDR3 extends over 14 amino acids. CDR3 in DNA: TGTGCCAGTGCGGATTGGGCTCCTAATTCACCCCTCCACTTT. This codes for CASADWAPNSPLHF. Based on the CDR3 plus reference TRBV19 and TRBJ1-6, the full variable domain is DGGITQSPKYLFRKEGQNVTLSCEQNLNHDAMYWYRQDPGQGLRLIYYSQIVNDFQKGDIAEGYSVSREKKESFPLTVTSAQKNPTAFYLCASADWAPNSPLHFGNGTRLTVT.

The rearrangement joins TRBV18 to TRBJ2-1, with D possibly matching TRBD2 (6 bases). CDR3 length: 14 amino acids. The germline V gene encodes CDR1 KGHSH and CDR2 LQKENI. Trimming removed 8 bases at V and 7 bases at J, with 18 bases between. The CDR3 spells CASPRGTRENEQFF. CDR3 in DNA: TGTGCCAGCCCTCGGGGGACGAGGGAAAATGAGCAGTTCTTC.

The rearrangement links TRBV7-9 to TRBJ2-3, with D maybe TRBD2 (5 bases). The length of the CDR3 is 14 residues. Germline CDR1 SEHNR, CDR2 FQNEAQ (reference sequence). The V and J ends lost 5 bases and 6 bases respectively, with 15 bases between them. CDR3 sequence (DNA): TGTGCCAGCAGCCGTCCGGGGATCGGCGATACGCAGTATTTT. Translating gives CASSRPGIGDTQYF. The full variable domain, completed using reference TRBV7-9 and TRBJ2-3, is DTGVSQNPRHKITKRGQNVTFRCDPISEHNRLYWYRQTLGQGPEFLTYFQNEAQLEKSRLLSDRFSAERPKGSFSTLEIQRTEQGDSAMYLCASSRPGIGDTQYFGPGTRLTVL.

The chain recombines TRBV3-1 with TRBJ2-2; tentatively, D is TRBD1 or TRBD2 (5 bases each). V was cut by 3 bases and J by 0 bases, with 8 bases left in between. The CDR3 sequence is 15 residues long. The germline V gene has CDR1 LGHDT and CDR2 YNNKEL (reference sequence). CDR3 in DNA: TGTGCCAGCAGCCAGGGACGTTCGAACACCGGGGAGCTGTTTTTT. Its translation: CASSQGRSNTGELFF.

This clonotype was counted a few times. The chain's CDR3 is CASSFPSSNTGELFF. The DNA of the CDR3 is TGTGCCAGCAGTTTTCCCTCCTCGAACACCGGGGAGCTGTTTTTT. This chain uses TRBV12-3 or TRBV12-4 with TRBJ2-2; no clear D. Trimming took 3 bases from V and 0 from J, leaving 8 bases between them. The CDR3 runs to 15 residues.

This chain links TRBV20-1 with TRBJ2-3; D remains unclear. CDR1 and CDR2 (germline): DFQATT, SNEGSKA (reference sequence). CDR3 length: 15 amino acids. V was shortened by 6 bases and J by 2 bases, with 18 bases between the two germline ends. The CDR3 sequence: CSAVPPYRTTDTQYF. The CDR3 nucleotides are TGCAGTGCCGTACCCCCATACCGTACCACAGATACGCAGTATTTT.

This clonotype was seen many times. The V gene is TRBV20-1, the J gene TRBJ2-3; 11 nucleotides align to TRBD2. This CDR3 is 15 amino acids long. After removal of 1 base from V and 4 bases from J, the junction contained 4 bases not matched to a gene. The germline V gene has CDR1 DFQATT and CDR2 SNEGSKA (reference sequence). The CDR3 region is CSARVGTSGSDTQYF. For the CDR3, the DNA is TGCAGTGCTAGAGTTGGGACTAGCGGATCAGATACGCAGTATTTT.

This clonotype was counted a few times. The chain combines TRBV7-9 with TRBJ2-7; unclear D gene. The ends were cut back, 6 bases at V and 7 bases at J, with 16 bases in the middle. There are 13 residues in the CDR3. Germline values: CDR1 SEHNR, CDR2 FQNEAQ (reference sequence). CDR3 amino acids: CASSFADATEQYV. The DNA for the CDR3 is TGTGCCAGCAGTTTCGCGGACGCAACTGAGCAGTACGTC.

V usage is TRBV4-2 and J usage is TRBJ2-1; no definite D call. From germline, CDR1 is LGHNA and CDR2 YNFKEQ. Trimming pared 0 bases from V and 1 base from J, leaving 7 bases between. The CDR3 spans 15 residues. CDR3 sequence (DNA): TGTGCCAGCAGCCAAGATGGCAGGTCCTACAATGAGCAGTTCTTC. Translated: CASSQDGRSYNEQFF.

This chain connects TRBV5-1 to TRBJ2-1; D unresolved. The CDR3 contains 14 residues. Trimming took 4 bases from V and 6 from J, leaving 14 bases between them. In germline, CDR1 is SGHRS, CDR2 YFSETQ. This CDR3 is CASSPPPSVNEQFF. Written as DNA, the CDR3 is TGCGCCAGCAGCCCCCCTCCCTCCGTCAATGAGCAGTTCTTC.

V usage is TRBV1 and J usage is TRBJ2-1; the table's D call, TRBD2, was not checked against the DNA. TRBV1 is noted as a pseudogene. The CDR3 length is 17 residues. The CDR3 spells CTSSHASGGGAVNEQFF. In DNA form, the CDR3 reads TGCACCAGCAGCCATGCCTCGGGCGGGGGGGCCGTTAATGAGCAGTTCTTC.